The 27 T cell receptor beta chains given below trace back to one sample, sequenced in a study of T-cell reconstitution after alpha-beta-depleted transplantation in children. Unique molecular identifiers were used to barcode this TCRbeta library. From the PCR reads, TCRdb called clonotypes with MiXCR, one entry per CDR3 protein. The data show roughly 790,000 distinct CDR3 sequences, 16% seen once. This sample comprised PBMCs, mostly from graft donor cells, obtained 360 days after TCRalphabeta/CD19-depleted stem cell transplant. These receptors were collected from a male patient aged 10-17 years who had a stem cell transplant for acute lymphoblastic leukemia, so the T cells may come from the graft donor.

About this clonotype itself: One end of the junction does not line up with germline, which may come from a read error. This chain connects TRBV7-8 to TRBJ2-7; the match to TRBD2 covers 11 bases. Per germline, CDR1 SGHVS and CDR2 FQNEAQ. The CDR3 has 14 residues. CDR3 nucleotide sequence: TGTGCCAGCAGCCCAGCCGCGGGACTAGCGGTTCCTGACTTC. It codes for CASSPAAGLAVPDF.

This clonotype came up many times. J is TRBJ2-2 and V is TRBV3-1; 7 nucleotides align to TRBD2. V shed 4 bases, J shed 5 bases, and the junction held 16 bases outside the gene matches. The length of the CDR3 is 18 residues. CDR1 is LGHDT and CDR2 is YNNKEL in the germline V gene (reference sequence). The CDR3 DNA sequence: TGTGCCAGCAGCCCTCACAATTCCCGGACTAGACAAACCGGGGAGCTGTTTTTT. As protein: CASSPHNSRTRQTGELFF.

This clonotype was detected ten times or more. The chain couples TRBV5-1 to TRBJ2-7, with D possibly being TRBD2 (5 bases). Trimming took 1 base from V and 2 from J, leaving 13 bases between them. This CDR3 comprises 15 residues. The germline V gene encodes CDR1 SGHRS and CDR2 YFSETQ. The CDR3 loop reads CASSLNSRATYEQYF. DNA for the CDR3: TGCGCCAGCAGCTTGAATTCGCGGGCAACCTACGAGCAGTACTTC.

This clonotype was detected ten times or more. At one boundary the junction diverges from the germline segment, which might be a read error. The chain carries TRBV10-3 and TRBJ2-7; TRBD1 matches at 7 bases. Germline V lookup: CDR1 ENHRY, CDR2 SYGVKD. This CDR3 region has 14 residues. The CDR3 region is CAIGDPGQSYEQYF. CDR3 coding DNA: TGTGCCATCGGTGACCCGGGACAGTCCTACGAGCAGTACTTC.

In the case of this clonotype: A clone one base away is much larger, so this may be a read error. The chain carries TRBV6-1 and TRBJ2-7, with TRBD2 matching over 10 bases. This CDR3 spans 12 amino acids. CDR1 and CDR2 from the germline V gene are MNHNS and SASEGT. The CDR3 coding sequence is TGTGCCAGCAGTTTAGCGGGAGGCGAGGAGTACTTC. Protein sequence: CASSLAGGEEYF.

This clonotype was picked up a small number of times. CDR3 nucleotide sequence: TGCAGCGTTAGCAACCGGAGGGAACGCGGAAACATTCAGTACTTC. Translating gives CSVSNRRERGNIQYF. The chain couples TRBV29-1 to TRBJ2-4, with a tentative D call TRBD2 (6 bases). The germline CDR1 and CDR2 sequences are SQVTM and ANQGSEA. V was pared by 5 bases and J by 6 bases, with 20 bases between. There are 15 residues in the CDR3.

The chain is built from TRBV27 and TRBJ2-7, with 7 bases identical to TRBD1. Germline-derived CDR1 and CDR2 are MNHEY and SMNVEV (reference sequence). The J segment lost 3 bases and the V segment lost 5 bases, leaving 7 bases of the junction unmatched. CDR3 size: 14 residues. CDR3 DNA sequence: TGTGCCAGCAGTCCCCGACAGGGCTACTACGAGCAGTACTTC. It translates to CASSPRQGYYEQYF.

The V and J genes are TRBV5-1 and TRBJ2-2, with 13 bases aligning to TRBD2. The CDR3 is made up of 17 amino acids. CDR1 and CDR2 (germline): SGHRS, YFSETQ. With V trimmed by 6 bases and J by 5 bases, 10 bases remained unmatched. The CDR3 sequence is CASTRTSGRKATGELFF. DNA of the CDR3: TGCGCCAGCACCCGGACTAGCGGGAGAAAGGCGACCGGGGAGCTGTTTTTT.

This clonotype was counted only a few times. This sequence joins TRBV20-1 and TRBJ2-7, with 8 bases aligning to TRBD2. CDR1 and CDR2 (germline): DFQATT, SNEGSKA (reference sequence). This CDR3 is 12 amino acids long. After removal of 5 bases from V and 3 bases from J, the junction contained 3 bases not matched to a gene. This CDR3 reads CSAFSGNYEQYF. For the CDR3, the DNA is TGCAGTGCTTTTAGCGGGAACTACGAGCAGTACTTC.

This clonotype occurred a few times. The rearrangement links TRBV5-1 to TRBJ1-2; the D gene is possibly TRBD1 (5 bases). V shed 4 bases and J shed 3 bases, with 10 bases lying between them. The CDR3 has 13 residues. Germline V gene data show CDR1 as SGHRS and CDR2 as YFSETQ. Here the CDR3 reads CASSTGGDYGYTF. As DNA, the CDR3 is TGCGCCAGCAGCACGGGGGGGGACTATGGCTACACCTTC.

The rearrangement joins TRBV12-3 or TRBV12-4 to TRBJ2-5; D might be TRBD2 (5 bases). The CDR3 is 15 residues long. Between the trimmed V and J ends, which lost 4 bases and 5 bases, there was a span of 17 bases. CDR3 region: CASSSRTHARETQYF. DNA of the CDR3: TGTGCCAGCAGTTCCCGGACTCATGCTCGGGAGACCCAGTACTTC.

The chain recombines TRBV7-3 with TRBJ2-1; 14 bases match TRBD2. Germline-derived CDR1 and CDR2 are SGHTA and FQGTGA. Trimming removed 5 bases from V and 8 bases from J; junction bases left unmatched: 5. The CDR3 has 15 residues. CDR3: CASSRRTSGRHEQFF. DNA for the CDR3: TGTGCCAGCAGCCGCCGGACTAGCGGGAGGCATGAGCAGTTCTTC.

This clonotype has just one count. CDR3 coding DNA: TGCGCCAGCAGCTCCCCTCGGGCCTACGAGCAGTACTTC. Protein sequence: CASSSPRAYEQYF. The chain has TRBV5-1 and TRBJ2-7; no definite D call. The V gene lost 3 bases and the J gene lost 2 bases, with 9 bases spanning the gap. The CDR3 loop spans 13 amino acids. Per the germline V gene, CDR1 is SGHRS and CDR2 is YFSETQ.

The table lists this clonotype with a few counts. The chain carries TRBV7-9 and TRBJ2-1; weak D call: TRBD2 (5 bases). V was cut by 4 bases and J by 0 bases, with 10 bases left in between. Germline lookup yields CDR1 SEHNR and CDR2 FQNEAQ (reference sequence). The CDR3 length is 15 residues. CDR3 DNA: TGTGCCAGCAGCTCGCCGGGGAGCTCCTACAATGAGCAGTTCTTC. Its translation: CASSSPGSSYNEQFF.

This chain uses TRBV20-1 with TRBJ2-3, with D perhaps matching TRBD1 or TRBD2 (6 bases each). V was shortened by 6 bases and J by 0 bases, with 16 bases between the two germline ends. The CDR3 contains 15 residues. CDR1 is DFQATT and CDR2 is SNEGSKA in the germline V gene (reference sequence). The CDR3 loop reads CSARSGARSTDTQYF. CDR3 nucleotides: TGCAGTGCGCGATCGGGGGCTCGTAGCACAGATACGCAGTATTTT.

There are many counts of this clonotype. V and J are TRBV20-1 and TRBJ2-2; 7 bases are shared with TRBD1. Looked up from germline, CDR1 is DFQATT and CDR2 is SNEGSKA (reference sequence). The CDR3 loop spans 16 amino acids. The V gene end was trimmed by 2 bases and the J gene end by 4 bases; junction bases not matched to a gene: 10. In nucleotides, the CDR3 is TGCAGTGCTAGATACCCGGGACAGCGCGTCACCGGGGAGCTGTTTTTT. Translating gives CSARYPGQRVTGELFF.

J is TRBJ2-7 and V is TRBV3-1, with D uncertain. Germline loops: CDR1 LGHDT, CDR2 YNNKEL (reference sequence). CDR3 length: 14 amino acids. V dropped 1 base and J dropped 0 bases, with 7 bases sitting between them. The CDR3 protein is CASSQGGFSYEQYF. The CDR3 DNA reads TGTGCCAGCAGCCAAGGTGGGTTCTCCTACGAGCAGTACTTC.

Only a few counts were recorded for this clonotype. The rearrangement links TRBV5-1 to TRBJ1-6, with 7 bases matching TRBD1. This CDR3 spans 15 amino acids. V gave up 4 bases and J gave up 7 bases; unmatched junction bases: 8. Germline V gene lookup returns CDR1 SGHRS and CDR2 YFSETQ. In DNA form, the CDR3 reads TGCGCCAGCAGCACCGTGACAGGGAGAAATTCACCCCTCCACTTT. Amino acid sequence: CASSTVTGRNSPLHF. The whole variable domain, filled in from reference TRBV5-1 and TRBJ1-6, reads KAGVTQTPRYLIKTRGQQVTLSCSPISGHRSVSWYQQTPGQGLQFLFEYFSETQRNKGNFPGRFSGRQFSNSRSEMNVSTLELGDSALYLCASSTVTGRNSPLHFGNGTRLTVT.

This clonotype was found a few times. The gene calls are TRBV12-3 or TRBV12-4 and TRBJ2-6; D perhaps matches TRBD1 (5 bases). This CDR3 region has 17 residues. V was shortened by 6 bases and J by 0 bases, with 15 bases between the two germline ends. The CDR3 DNA reads as TGTGCCAGCAGAAGGCAGGGAACCTCCTCTGGGGCCAACGTCCTGACTTTC. Translation: CASRRQGTSSGANVLTF.

This chain joins TRBV5-1 and TRBJ2-1; D unresolved. V gave up 4 bases and J gave up 9 bases, with 20 bases separating them. The CDR3 length is 15 residues. CDR1 and CDR2 from the germline V gene are SGHRS and YFSETQ. The CDR3 region has the DNA TGCGCCAGCAGCCCGGCCAAGACGTTTCACCCTGAGCAGTTCTTC. It encodes CASSPAKTFHPEQFF. The variable domain in full, with the rest retrieved from reference TRBV5-1 and TRBJ2-1, is KAGVTQTPRYLIKTRGQQVTLSCSPISGHRSVSWYQQTPGQGLQFLFEYFSETQRNKGNFPGRFSGRQFSNSRSEMNVSTLELGDSALYLCASSPAKTFHPEQFFGPGTRLTVL.

This clonotype was seen many times. This chain links TRBV12-3 or TRBV12-4 with TRBJ1-1; D possibly corresponds to TRBD1 (5 bases). The V end lost 6 bases, the J end lost 7 bases, and 12 bases lay between the germline ends. This CDR3 has 12 residues. The CDR3 spells CASSRGVGEAFF. In DNA form, the CDR3 reads TGTGCCAGCAGCCGGGGGGTAGGTGAAGCTTTCTTT.

The V call is TRBV5-1, the J call TRBJ2-3; D possibly matches TRBD1 or TRBD2 (5 bases each). Germline V gives CDR1 SGHRS, CDR2 YFSETQ. This CDR3 spans 14 amino acids. Deletions cut 1 base from V and 4 bases from J, with 10 bases between. The CDR3 DNA reads TGCGCCAGCAGCTTGCGTCGGGGACCAGATACGCAGTATTTT. This codes for CASSLRRGPDTQYF.

The CDR3 nucleotides are TGCAGTACTTCTGAGACGGGGCCGGATACGCAGTATTTT. This sequence encodes CSTSETGPDTQYF. This rearrangement joins TRBV20-1 to TRBJ2-3, with D tentatively TRBD1 or TRBD2 (5 bases each). V was clipped by 8 bases and J by 6 bases, with 18 bases between them. The CDR3 totals 13 residues. Per the germline V gene, CDR1 is DFQATT and CDR2 is SNEGSKA (reference sequence).

This chain connects TRBV5-1 to TRBJ1-1; D unresolved. Germline-derived CDR1 and CDR2 are SGHRS and YFSETQ. Trimming shortened V by 0 bases and J by 3 bases, and 12 bases separated the two germline ends. The CDR3 covers 15 residues. The CDR3 here is CASSLGVSGDTEAFF. The CDR3 region has the DNA TGCGCCAGCAGCTTGGGCGTAAGTGGGGACACTGAAGCTTTCTTT.

This clonotype has a handful of counts. This chain links TRBV20-1 with TRBJ2-1; D might be TRBD2 (6 bases). In germline, CDR1 is DFQATT, CDR2 SNEGSKA (reference sequence). This CDR3 comprises 18 residues. V lost 5 bases and J 1 base, leaving 24 bases between the germline ends. The CDR3 DNA is TGCAGTGCTTATTTAGGGACTTCTCTGAAAAATTCCTACAATGAGCAGTTCTTC. Encoded protein: CSAYLGTSLKNSYNEQFF.

This clonotype was seen only a few times. The V call is TRBV6-1, the J call TRBJ1-1; D call uncertain. Germline values: CDR1 MNHNS, CDR2 SASEGT. The V gene lost 6 bases and the J gene lost 3 bases, with 11 bases spanning the gap. The CDR3 has 13 amino acids. The CDR3 loop is CASSPSTHTEAFF. The CDR3 DNA is TGTGCCAGCAGCCCCTCTACCCACACTGAAGCTTTCTTT.

V is TRBV20-1 and J is TRBJ2-2, with D perhaps TRBD1 (6 bases). The V end was cut by 6 bases, the J end by 5 bases, with 19 bases between. Per the germline V gene, CDR1 is DFQATT and CDR2 is SNEGSKA (reference sequence). CDR3 length equals 15 residues. The CDR3 region has the DNA TGCAGTGCCATCCCCGGGACAACGAGGACCGGGGAGCTGTTTTTT. Encoded protein: CSAIPGTTRTGELFF.